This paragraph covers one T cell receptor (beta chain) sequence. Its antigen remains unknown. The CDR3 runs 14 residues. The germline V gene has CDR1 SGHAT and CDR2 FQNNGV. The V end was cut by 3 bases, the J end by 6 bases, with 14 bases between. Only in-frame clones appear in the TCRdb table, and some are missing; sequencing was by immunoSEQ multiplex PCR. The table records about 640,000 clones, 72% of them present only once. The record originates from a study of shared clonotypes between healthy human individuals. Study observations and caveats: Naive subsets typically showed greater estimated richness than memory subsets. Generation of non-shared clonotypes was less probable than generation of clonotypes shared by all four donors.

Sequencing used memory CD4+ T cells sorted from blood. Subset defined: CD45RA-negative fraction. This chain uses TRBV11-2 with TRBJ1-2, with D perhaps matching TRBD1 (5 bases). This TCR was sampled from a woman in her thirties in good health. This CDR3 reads CASSFMGGGDGYTF. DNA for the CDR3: TGTGCCAGCAGCTTTATGGGGGGTGGTGATGGCTACACCTTC.